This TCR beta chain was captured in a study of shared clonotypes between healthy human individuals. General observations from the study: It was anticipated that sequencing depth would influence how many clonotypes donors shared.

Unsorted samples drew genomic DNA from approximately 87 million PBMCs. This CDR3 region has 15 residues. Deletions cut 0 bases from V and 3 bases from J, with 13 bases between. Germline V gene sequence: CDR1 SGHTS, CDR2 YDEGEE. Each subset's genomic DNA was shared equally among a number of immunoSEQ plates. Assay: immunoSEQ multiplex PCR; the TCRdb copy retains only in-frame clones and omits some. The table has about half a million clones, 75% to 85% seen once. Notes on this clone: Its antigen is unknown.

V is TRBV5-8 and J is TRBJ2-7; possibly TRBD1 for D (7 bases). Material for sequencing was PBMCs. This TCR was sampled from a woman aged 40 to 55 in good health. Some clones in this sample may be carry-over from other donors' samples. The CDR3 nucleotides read TGTGCCAGCAGCTTGGCTTGGCAGGGGGGCTACGAGCAGTACTTC. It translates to CASSLAWQGGYEQYF. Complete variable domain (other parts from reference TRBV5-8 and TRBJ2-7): EAGVTQSPTHLIKTRGQQATLRCSPISGHTSVYWYQQALGLGLQFLLWYDEGEERNRGNFPPRFSGRQFPNYSSELNVNALELEDSALYLCASSLAWQGGYEQYFGPGTRLTVT.